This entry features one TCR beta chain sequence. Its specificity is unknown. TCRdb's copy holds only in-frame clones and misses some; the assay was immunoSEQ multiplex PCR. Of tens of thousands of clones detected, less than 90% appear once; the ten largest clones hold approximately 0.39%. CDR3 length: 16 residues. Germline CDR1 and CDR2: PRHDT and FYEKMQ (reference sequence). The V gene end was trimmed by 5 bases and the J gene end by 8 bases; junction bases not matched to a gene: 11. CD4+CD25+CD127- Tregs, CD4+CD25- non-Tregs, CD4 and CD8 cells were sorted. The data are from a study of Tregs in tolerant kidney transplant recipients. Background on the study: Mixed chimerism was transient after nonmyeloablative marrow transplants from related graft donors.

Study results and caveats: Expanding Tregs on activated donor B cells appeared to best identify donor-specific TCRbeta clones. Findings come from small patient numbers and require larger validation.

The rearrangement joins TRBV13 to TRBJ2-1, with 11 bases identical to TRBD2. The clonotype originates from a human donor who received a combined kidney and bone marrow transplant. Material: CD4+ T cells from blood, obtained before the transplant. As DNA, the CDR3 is TGTGCCAGCAGCCCCTGGGGTAGCGGGAGGGTCGATGAGCAGTTCTTC. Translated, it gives CASSPWGSGRVDEQFF.